This is a list of T cell receptor beta chains from one sample in a study of CD8 T cells in ankylosing spondylitis. Using its own MiXCR run on the 5' RACE reads, TCRdb lists one record per CDR3 protein. The sample has approximately 350,000 distinct CDR3 sequences; 20% to 25% are singletons. The material sequenced was blood, either unsorted or a sorted T cell fraction (not recorded which). These receptors all stem from a male donor with ankylosing spondylitis or in good health (not recorded which). CDR3s include the opening cysteine and the closing phenylalanine or tryptophan. D genes are given only for firm matches. For some rows the clone size is stated as once, few or many, or as a class when expanded; others skip it.

j_call v_call clone_size d_call cdr3_aa cdr3_nt
TRBJ2-7 TRBV10-3 - TRBD1 CDTAPGTEIYEQYF TGTGACACCGCCCCCGGGACAGAGATTTACGAGCAGTACTTC
TRBJ2-1 TRBV11-2 - TRBD2 CASSLWTSGIYNEQFF TGTGCCAGCAGCCTGTGGACTAGCGGGATCTACAATGAGCAGTTCTTC
TRBJ2-3 TRBV20-1 few TRBD2 CSALLETSGGAADTQYF TGCAGTGCGTTGCTCGAGACTAGCGGGGGGGCCGCAGATACGCAGTATTTT
TRBJ2-3 TRBV12-3/TRBV12-4 - - CASSFGGARTQYF TGTGCCAGCAGTTTCGGAGGGGCACGCACGCAGTATTTT
TRBJ2-1 TRBV9 few TRBD1 CASSARMTGAYNEQFF TGTGCCAGCAGCGCTCGTATGACAGGGGCCTACAATGAGCAGTTCTTC
TRBJ2-1 TRBV12-3/TRBV12-4 - TRBD2 CASSWQAGNNEQFF TGTGCCAGCAGTTGGCAAGCGGGGAACAATGAGCAGTTCTTC
TRBJ2-7 TRBV5-1 few - CASSRGVGEQYF TGCGCCAGCAGCCGTGGTGTCGGGGAGCAGTACTTC
TRBJ1-1 TRBV6-1 - - CASSILDKNTEAFF TGTGCCAGCAGTATCTTGGACAAGAACACTGAAGCTTTCTTT
TRBJ2-3 TRBV4-2 - - CASSLGHAPTDTQYF TGTGCCAGCAGCCTCGGGCATGCCCCCACAGATACGCAGTATTTT
TRBJ2-7 TRBV10-2 few - CASSAGRVSYEQYF TGCGCCAGCAGTGCCGGCAGGGTTTCCTACGAGCAGTACTTC
TRBJ2-1 TRBV7-9 - - CASTPGPQPHEQFF TGTGCCAGCACCCCGGGACCTCAACCCCATGAGCAGTTCTTC
TRBJ2-7 TRBV12-3/TRBV12-4 - - CASSGGLEQYF TGTGCCAGCAGTGGGGGGCTCGAGCAGTACTTC
TRBJ2-1 TRBV20-1 few - CSARVVGASTYNEQFF TGCAGTGCTAGAGTGGTGGGGGCCTCTACTTACAATGAGCAGTTCTTC
TRBJ2-5 TRBV29-1 few TRBD2 CSVCLAGDYQETQYF TGCAGCGTTTGTCTAGCGGGGGACTACCAAGAGACCCAGTACTTC
TRBJ2-3 TRBV6-5 - TRBD2 CASSYSGLVGDTQYF TGTGCCAGCAGTTACTCGGGACTAGTTGGGGATACGCAGTATTTT
TRBJ2-1 TRBV12-3/TRBV12-4 many TRBD1 CASSSGTGIDEQFF TGTGCCAGCAGCAGTGGGACAGGGATCGATGAGCAGTTCTTC
TRBJ1-5 TRBV27 many - CASSFTEHQPQHF TGTGCCAGCAGTTTCACTGAGCATCAGCCCCAGCATTTT
TRBJ1-4 TRBV13 - - CASSLRTATNEKLFF TGTGCCAGCAGCTTAAGGACGGCAACTAATGAAAAACTGTTTTTT
TRBJ1-4 TRBV12-3/TRBV12-4 - - CASRGSGATNEKLFF TGTGCCAGCCGCGGCTCGGGTGCAACTAATGAAAAACTGTTTTTT
TRBJ2-7 TRBV9 - TRBD2 CASTKGSGVDEQYF TGTGCCAGCACCAAGGGCAGCGGGGTAGACGAGCAGTACTTC
TRBJ2-3 TRBV7-9 few - CASSSGRDTQYF TGTGCCAGCAGCTCCGGTAGGGATACGCAGTATTTT
TRBJ2-2 TRBV20-1 few - CSARDPDTGELFF TGCAGTGCTAGAGATCCGGACACCGGGGAGCTGTTTTTT
TRBJ2-7 TRBV3-1 - TRBD1 CASSLRPGTAFSYEQYF TGTGCCAGCAGCCTTCGACCCGGGACAGCATTTTCCTACGAGCAGTACTTC
TRBJ2-1 TRBV10-2 - - CASSESGPQSSYNEQFF TGCGCCAGCAGTGAGTCGGGACCCCAAAGCTCCTACAATGAGCAGTTCTTC
TRBJ1-6 TRBV7-9 many TRBD1 CASSLTGGGYNSPLHF TGTGCCAGCAGCTTGACAGGGGGAGGATATAATTCACCCCTCCACTTT
TRBJ2-7 TRBV29-1 few TRBD2 CSVVAGVSYEQYF TGCAGCGTTGTTGCGGGAGTCTCCTACGAGCAGTACTTC
TRBJ1-1 TRBV6-5 few - CASSYGGEAFF TGTGCCAGCAGTTACGGGGGAGAAGCTTTCTTT
TRBJ2-1 TRBV28 few TRBD2 CASSPGLAGGPYNEQFF TGTGCCAGCAGCCCCGGACTAGCGGGGGGACCCTACAATGAGCAGTTCTTC
TRBJ2-5 TRBV10-3 many - CASMVRPDVGHLQETQYF TGTGCCAGCATGGTCCGCCCAGACGTGGGACACCTTCAAGAGACCCAGTACTTC
TRBJ2-1 TRBV6-5 - TRBD2 CASSYSGTSGGASSEQFF TGTGCCAGCAGTTACTCGGGGACTAGCGGGGGGGCCTCCAGTGAGCAGTTCTTC
TRBJ1-1 TRBV12-3/TRBV12-4 - - CASSLGGGTTEAFF TGTGCCAGCAGTTTAGGGGGCGGGACCACTGAAGCTTTCTTT
TRBJ2-3 TRBV7-2 - TRBD1 CASSARTGGLRDTQYF TGTGCCAGCAGCGCCCGCACAGGGGGCCTACGTGATACGCAGTATTTT
TRBJ1-1 TRBV4-1 - - CASSQAFGAPNTEAFF TGCGCCAGCAGCCAAGCTTTCGGGGCCCCGAACACTGAAGCTTTCTTT
TRBJ2-3 TRBV5-1 - TRBD1 CASSARPGQGTGTDTQYF TGCGCCAGCAGCGCCCGGCCGGGACAGGGCACGGGCACAGATACGCAGTATTTT
TRBJ2-7 TRBV12-3/TRBV12-4 - TRBD1 CASSPAGQGDYEQYF TGTGCCAGCAGTCCAGCGGGACAGGGGGACTACGAGCAGTACTTC
TRBJ1-1 TRBV7-9 - TRBD1 CASSLQDRRNTEAFF TGTGCCAGCAGCTTACAGGACAGGAGGAACACTGAAGCTTTCTTT
TRBJ2-3 TRBV20-1 few TRBD2 CSASNRPGGPDTQYF TGCAGTGCTAGTAATCGCCCGGGGGGGCCAGATACGCAGTATTTT
TRBJ2-7 TRBV29-1 few TRBD1 CSCRTGGYEQYF TGCAGCTGCCGGACAGGGGGCTACGAGCAGTACTTC
TRBJ2-5 TRBV20-1 few TRBD2 CSARGTSQETQYF TGCAGTGCTAGAGGGACTAGTCAAGAGACCCAGTACTTC
TRBJ2-3 TRBV29-1 few TRBD2 CSGVASGTLEADTQYF TGCAGCGGTGTGGCTAGCGGGACCTTAGAAGCAGATACGCAGTATTTT
TRBJ2-7 TRBV10-2 - - CASSEQAPSSYEQYF TGCGCCAGCAGTGAGCAGGCACCTAGCTCCTACGAGCAGTACTTC
TRBJ2-5 TRBV10-2 - TRBD2 CASTWGGLETQYF TGCGCCAGCACGTGGGGGGGACTAGAGACCCAGTACTTC
TRBJ1-2 TRBV7-6 once - CASSPEAGDYGYTF TGTGCCAGCAGTCCAGAGGCAGGGGACTATGGCTACACCTTC
TRBJ2-1 TRBV6-4 few TRBD2 CASSSTSGGSNEQFF TGTGCCAGCAGTTCAACTAGCGGGGGATCTAATGAGCAGTTCTTC
TRBJ2-7 TRBV5-5 many TRBD1 CASSRTGYEQYF TGTGCCAGCAGCAGGACAGGCTACGAGCAGTACTTC
TRBJ2-7 TRBV6-5 few TRBD1 CASSYGTGRHEQYF TGTGCCAGCAGTTACGGGACAGGGCGCCACGAGCAGTACTTC
TRBJ2-7 TRBV5-1 few TRBD1 CASSLGQGIGSYEQYF TGCGCCAGCAGCCTGGGACAGGGCATAGGATCCTACGAGCAGTACTTC
TRBJ2-1 TRBV12-3/TRBV12-4 - TRBD1 CASSRPGQPYNEQFF TGTGCCAGCAGCCGACCGGGACAGCCCTACAATGAGCAGTTCTTC
TRBJ2-3 TRBV30 few - CAWGEALPFTDTQYF TGTGCCTGGGGGGAAGCCTTACCTTTCACAGATACGCAGTATTTT
TRBJ2-7 TRBV9 - - CASSGPNGYEQYF TGTGCCAGCAGCGGCCCCAACGGGTACGAGCAGTACTTC
TRBJ2-1 TRBV7-9 - - CASSPPGRTSNEQFF TGTGCCAGCAGCCCCCCAGGACGGACTTCCAATGAGCAGTTCTTC
TRBJ2-4 TRBV16 - - CASSPTEAKNIQYF TGTGCCAGCAGCCCCACAGAAGCCAAAAACATTCAGTACTTC
TRBJ2-7 TRBV4-1 - - CASSQDMGEQYF TGCGCCAGCAGCCAAGATATGGGGGAGCAGTACTTC
TRBJ2-1 TRBV5-5 few - CASNGGPTNEQFF TGTGCCAGCAACGGGGGCCCAACAAATGAGCAGTTCTTC
TRBJ2-7 TRBV3-1 once - CASSQSSLTPYQQYF TGTGCCAGCAGCCAATCGTCCCTTACCCCCTACCAGCAGTACTTC